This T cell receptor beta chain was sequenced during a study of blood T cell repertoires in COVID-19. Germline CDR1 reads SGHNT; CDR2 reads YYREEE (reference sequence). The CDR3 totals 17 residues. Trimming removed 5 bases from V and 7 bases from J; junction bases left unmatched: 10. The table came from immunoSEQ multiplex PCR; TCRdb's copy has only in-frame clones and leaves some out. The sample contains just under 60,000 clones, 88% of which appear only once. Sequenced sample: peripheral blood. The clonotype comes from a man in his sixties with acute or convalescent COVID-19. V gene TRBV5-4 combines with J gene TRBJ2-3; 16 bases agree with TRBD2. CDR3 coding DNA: TGTGCCAGCAGTCCAACCGGGACTAGCGGGAGGGCAAATACGCAGTATTTT. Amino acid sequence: CASSPTGTSGRANTQYF.